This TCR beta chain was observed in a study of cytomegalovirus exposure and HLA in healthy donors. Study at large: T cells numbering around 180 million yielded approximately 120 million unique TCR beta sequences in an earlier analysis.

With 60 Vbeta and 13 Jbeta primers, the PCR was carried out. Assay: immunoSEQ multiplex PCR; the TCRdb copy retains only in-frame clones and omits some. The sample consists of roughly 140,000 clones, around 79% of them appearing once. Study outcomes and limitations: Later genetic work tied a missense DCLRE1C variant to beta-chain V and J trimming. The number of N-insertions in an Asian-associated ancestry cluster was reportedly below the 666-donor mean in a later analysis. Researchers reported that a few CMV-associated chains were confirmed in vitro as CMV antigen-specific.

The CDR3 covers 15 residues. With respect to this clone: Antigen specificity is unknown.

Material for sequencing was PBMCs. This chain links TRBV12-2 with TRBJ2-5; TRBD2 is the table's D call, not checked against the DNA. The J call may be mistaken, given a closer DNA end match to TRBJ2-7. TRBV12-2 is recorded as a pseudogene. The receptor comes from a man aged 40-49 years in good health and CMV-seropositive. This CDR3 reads CASGGAGLTAYEQYF. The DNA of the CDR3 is TGTGCAAGTGGGGGGGCGGGATTGACGGCCTACGAGCAGTACTTC.